The present T cell receptor (beta chain) was sequenced within a study of Graves' ophthalmopathy and Graves' hyperthyroidism. Germline loops: CDR1 MDHEN, CDR2 SYDVKM. V gave up 6 bases and J gave up 2 bases; unmatched junction bases: 6. The CDR3 loop spans 17 amino acids. Pregnancy or lactation, uncontrolled infections and other autoimmune diseases were grounds for excluding patients. TCR beta CDR3 amplification used RNA transcripts. RT-PCR was first run with HTBI primers, then multiplex PCR in a second round. TCRdb reprocessed the multiplex PCR reads with MiXCR, giving one entry per CDR3 protein. In the table there are around 400,000 distinct CDR3 sequences, approximately 16% of which are singletons.

The receptor was derived from a woman under 30 with Graves' ophthalmopathy. V is TRBV28 and J is TRBJ1-6; 11 bases match TRBD1. Material for sequencing was peripheral blood. The CDR3 nucleotides read TGTGCCAGCAGAATGGACAGGGGGCACACCTATAATTCACCCCTCCACTTT. As protein: CASRMDRGHTYNSPLHF.